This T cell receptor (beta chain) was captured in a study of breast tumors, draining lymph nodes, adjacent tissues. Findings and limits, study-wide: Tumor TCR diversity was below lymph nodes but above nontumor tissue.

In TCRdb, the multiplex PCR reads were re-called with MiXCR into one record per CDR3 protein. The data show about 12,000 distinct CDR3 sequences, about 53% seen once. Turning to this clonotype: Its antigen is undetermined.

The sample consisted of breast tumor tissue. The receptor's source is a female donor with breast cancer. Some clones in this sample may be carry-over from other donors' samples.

CDR3 region: CASRYPTDYGYTF. The CDR3 bases are TGCGCCAGCAGATACCCCACTGACTATGGCTACACCTTC. V is TRBV10-2 and J is TRBJ1-2; the D is unclear. The CDR3 contains 13 residues. Germline loops: CDR1 WSHSY, CDR2 SAAADI. Between the trimmed V and J ends, which lost 6 bases and 3 bases, there was a span of 11 bases.